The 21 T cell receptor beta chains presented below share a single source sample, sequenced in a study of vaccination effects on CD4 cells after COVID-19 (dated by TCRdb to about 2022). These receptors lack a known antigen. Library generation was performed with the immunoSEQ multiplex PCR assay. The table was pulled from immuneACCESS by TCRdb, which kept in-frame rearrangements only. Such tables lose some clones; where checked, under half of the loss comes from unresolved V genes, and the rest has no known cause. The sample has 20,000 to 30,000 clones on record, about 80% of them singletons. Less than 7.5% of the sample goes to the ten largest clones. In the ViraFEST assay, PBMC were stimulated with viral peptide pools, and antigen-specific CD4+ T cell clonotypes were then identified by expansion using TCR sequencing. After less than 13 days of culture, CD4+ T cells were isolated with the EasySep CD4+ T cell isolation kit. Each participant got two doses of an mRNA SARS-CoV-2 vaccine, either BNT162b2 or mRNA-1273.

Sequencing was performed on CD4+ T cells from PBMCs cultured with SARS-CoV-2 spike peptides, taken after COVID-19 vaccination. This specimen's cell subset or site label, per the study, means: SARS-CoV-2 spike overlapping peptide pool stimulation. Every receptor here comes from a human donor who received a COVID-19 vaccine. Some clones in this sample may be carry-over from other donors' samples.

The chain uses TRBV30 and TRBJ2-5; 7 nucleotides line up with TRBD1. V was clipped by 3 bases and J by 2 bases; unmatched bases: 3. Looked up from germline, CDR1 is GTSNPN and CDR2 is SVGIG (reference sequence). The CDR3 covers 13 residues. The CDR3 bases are TGTGCCTGGAGCGGACAGGTACAAGAGACCCAGTACTTC. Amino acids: CAWSGQVQETQYF.

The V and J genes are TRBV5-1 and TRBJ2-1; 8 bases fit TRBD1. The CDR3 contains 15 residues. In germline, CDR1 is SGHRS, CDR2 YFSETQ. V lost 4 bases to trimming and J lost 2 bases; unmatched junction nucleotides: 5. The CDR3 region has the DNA TGCGCCAGCAGCCATCGACAGGGGCCCTACAATGAGCAGTTCTTC. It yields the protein CASSHRQGPYNEQFF.

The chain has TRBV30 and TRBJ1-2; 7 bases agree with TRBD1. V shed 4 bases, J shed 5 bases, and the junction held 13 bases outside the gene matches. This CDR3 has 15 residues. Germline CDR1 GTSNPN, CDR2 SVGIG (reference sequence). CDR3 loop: CAWMVGGSNVYGYTF. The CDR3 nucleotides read TGTGCCTGGATGGTAGGGGGCAGCAACGTGTATGGCTACACCTTC.

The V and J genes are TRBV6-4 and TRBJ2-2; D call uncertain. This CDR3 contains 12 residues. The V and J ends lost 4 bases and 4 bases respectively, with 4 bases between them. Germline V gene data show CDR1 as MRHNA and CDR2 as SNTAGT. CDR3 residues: CASSGLTGELFF. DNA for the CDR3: TGTGCCAGCAGTGGTCTCACCGGGGAGCTGTTTTTT.

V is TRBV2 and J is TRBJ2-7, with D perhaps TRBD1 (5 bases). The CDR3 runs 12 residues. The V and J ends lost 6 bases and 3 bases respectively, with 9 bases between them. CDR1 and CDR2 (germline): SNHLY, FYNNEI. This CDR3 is CASRVQGYEQYV. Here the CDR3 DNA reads TGTGCCAGCAGGGTCCAGGGCTACGAGCAGTACGTC.

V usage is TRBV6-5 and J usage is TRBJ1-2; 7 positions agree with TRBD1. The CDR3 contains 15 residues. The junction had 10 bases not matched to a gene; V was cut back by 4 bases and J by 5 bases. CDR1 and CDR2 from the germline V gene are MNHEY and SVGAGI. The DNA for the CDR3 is TGTGCCAGCAGTTGGCGGGACAGCAAGTTGTATGGCTACACCTTC. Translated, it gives CASSWRDSKLYGYTF.

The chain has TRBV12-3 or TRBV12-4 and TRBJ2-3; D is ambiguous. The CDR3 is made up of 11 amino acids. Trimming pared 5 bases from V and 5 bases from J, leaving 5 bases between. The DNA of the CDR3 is TGTGCCAGCAGTAACGTAGATACGCAGTATTTT. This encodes CASSNVDTQYF.

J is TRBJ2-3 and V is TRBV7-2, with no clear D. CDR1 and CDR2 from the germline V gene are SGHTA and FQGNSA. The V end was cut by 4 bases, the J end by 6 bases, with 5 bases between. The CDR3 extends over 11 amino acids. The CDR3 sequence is CASSWGDTQYF. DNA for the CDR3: TGTGCCAGCAGCTGGGGTGATACGCAGTATTTT. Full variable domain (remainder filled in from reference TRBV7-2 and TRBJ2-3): GAGVSQSPSNKVTEKGKDVELRCDPISGHTALYWYRQSLGQGLEFLIYFQGNSAPDKSGLPSDRFSAERTGGSVSTLTIQRTQQEDSAVYLCASSWGDTQYFGPGTRLTVL.

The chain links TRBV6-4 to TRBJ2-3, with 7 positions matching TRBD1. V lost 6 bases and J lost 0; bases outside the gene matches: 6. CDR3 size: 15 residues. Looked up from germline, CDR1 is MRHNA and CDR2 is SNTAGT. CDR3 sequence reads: CASSPGQLSTDTQYF. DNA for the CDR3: TGTGCCAGCAGCCCGGGACAGTTGAGCACAGATACGCAGTATTTT.

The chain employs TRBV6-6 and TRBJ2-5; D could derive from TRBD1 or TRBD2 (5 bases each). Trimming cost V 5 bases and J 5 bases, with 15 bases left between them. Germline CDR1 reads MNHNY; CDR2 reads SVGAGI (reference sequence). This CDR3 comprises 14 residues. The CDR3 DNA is TGTGCCAGCAGTCCCGCCCGGGGCGGGGAGACCCAGTACTTC. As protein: CASSPARGGETQYF.

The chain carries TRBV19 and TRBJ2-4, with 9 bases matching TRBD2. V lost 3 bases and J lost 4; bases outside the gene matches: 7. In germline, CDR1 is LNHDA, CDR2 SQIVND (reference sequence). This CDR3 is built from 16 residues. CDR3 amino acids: CASSIPAGGVKNIQYF. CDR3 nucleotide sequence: TGTGCCAGTAGTATCCCCGCGGGGGGGGTAAAAAACATTCAGTACTTC.

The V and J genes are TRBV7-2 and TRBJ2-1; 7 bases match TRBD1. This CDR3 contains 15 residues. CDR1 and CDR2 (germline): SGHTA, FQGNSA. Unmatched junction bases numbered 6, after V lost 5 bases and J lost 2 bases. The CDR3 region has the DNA TGTGCCAGCAGCACTCACGGGACAGCCTACAATGAGCAGTTCTTC. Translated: CASSTHGTAYNEQFF.

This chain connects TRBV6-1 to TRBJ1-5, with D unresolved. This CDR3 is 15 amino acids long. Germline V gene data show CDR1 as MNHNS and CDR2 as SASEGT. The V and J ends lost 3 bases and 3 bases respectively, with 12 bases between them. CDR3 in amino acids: CASSERPGDNQPQHF. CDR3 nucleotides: TGTGCCAGCAGTGAGAGACCTGGGGACAATCAGCCCCAGCATTTT.

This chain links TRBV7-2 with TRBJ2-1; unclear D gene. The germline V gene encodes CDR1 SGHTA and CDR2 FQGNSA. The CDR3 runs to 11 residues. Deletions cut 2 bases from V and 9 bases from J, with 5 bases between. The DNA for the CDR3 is TGTGCCAGCAGCTTACGAAGTGAGCAGTTCTTC. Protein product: CASSLRSEQFF.

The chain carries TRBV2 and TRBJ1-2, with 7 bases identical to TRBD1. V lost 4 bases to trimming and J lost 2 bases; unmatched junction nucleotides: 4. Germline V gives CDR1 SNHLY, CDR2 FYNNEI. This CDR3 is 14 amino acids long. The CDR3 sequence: CASSARQGNYGYTF. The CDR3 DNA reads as TGTGCCAGCAGTGCCCGACAGGGAAACTATGGCTACACCTTC.

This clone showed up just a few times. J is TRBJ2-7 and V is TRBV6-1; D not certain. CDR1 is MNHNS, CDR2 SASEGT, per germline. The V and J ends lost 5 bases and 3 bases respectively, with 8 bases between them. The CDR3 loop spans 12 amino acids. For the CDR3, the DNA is TGTGCCAGCAGTTCTCGGAGCTACGAGCAGTACGTC. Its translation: CASSSRSYEQYV.

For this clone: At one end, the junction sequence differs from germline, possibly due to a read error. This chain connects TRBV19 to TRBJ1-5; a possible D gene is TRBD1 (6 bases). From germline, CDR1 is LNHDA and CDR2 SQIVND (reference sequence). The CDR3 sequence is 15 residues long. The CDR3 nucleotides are TGTGCCAGTAGGATAGGGGGGTATAGCAATCAGCCCCAGCATTTT. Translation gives CASRIGGYSNQPQHF.

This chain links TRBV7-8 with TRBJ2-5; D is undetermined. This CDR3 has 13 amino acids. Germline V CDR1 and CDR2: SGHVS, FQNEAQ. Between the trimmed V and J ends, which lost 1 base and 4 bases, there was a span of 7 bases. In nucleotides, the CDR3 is TGTGCCAGCAGCTTAGGATTGGGAGAGACCCAGTACTTC. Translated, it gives CASSLGLGETQYF.

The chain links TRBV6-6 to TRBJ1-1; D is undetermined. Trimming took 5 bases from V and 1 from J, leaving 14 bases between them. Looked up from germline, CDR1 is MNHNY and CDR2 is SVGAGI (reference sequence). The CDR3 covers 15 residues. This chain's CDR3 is CASSPKPGRNTEAFF. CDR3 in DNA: TGTGCCAGCAGTCCCAAACCCGGGAGGAACACTGAAGCTTTCTTT.

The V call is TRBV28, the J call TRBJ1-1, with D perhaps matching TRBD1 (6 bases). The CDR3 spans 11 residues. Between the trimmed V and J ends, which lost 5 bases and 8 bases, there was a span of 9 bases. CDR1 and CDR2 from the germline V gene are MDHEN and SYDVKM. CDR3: CASSTGHEAFF. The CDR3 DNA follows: TGTGCCAGCAGTACGGGACACGAAGCTTTCTTT. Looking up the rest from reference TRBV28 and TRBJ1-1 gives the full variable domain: DVKVTQSSRYLVKRTGEKVFLECVQDMDHENMFWYRQDPGLGLRLIYFSYDVKMKEKGDIPEGYSVSREKKERFSLILESASTNQTSMYLCASSTGHEAFFGQGTRLTVV.

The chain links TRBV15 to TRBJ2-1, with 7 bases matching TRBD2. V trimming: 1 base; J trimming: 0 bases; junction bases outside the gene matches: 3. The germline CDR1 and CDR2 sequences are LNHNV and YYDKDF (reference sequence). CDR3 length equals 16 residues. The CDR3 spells CATSRVPGGSYNEQFF. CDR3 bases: TGTGCCACCAGCAGAGTCCCGGGGGGCTCCTACAATGAGCAGTTCTTC.